Detailed here is one T cell receptor beta chain. Its antigen remains unidentified. No much larger clone exists at a distance of one base, and base qualities are not known. This sample was included in a study of T cell responses to AZD1222 COVID-19 vaccine (dated by TCRdb to the early 2020s). Concerning the study at large: AZD1222 recipients given second doses at about 4 weeks or at about 12 weeks were pooled, since spike-specific TCR depth and breadth were not found to differ between the two schedules. Trial participants were enrolled by age into 18-55, 56-69 and 70-plus year subgroups, with roughly 160, 29 and 62 TCR-sequenced participants respectively. TCR sequencing covered some 250 trial participants: 207 given two doses of AZD1222 and about 26 given two doses of MenACWY control vaccine.

CDR1 SGHTA and CDR2 FQGTGA are derived from the germline V gene. The germline V end is reduced by 6 bases and the J end by 4 bases; junction bases left unmatched: 9. From the cysteine through the phenylalanine, the CDR3 covers 15 amino acids. Left in the record is the CDR3 DNA by itself, 45 bases read in frame from the first base. The sample's time point, from its label and the paper: baseline before first vaccination. Samples from vaccinated people were obtained from the UK trials COV001 and COV002, which included a single-blind randomized controlled phase 2/3 trial of AZD1222 (ChAdOx1 nCoV-19) in healthy adults. For TCRbeta chain sequencing, PBMC samples were collected from trial participants at day 0 and at day 28 after the second dose. The CDR3 regions of human TCRbeta chains were analyzed by immunosequencing. In the source study's methods: Repertoire TCRs were checked for matches against a reference library of SARS-CoV-2-specific TCRs that had been generated using the MIRA antigen-specificity platform. Breadth was defined as the fraction of unique TCRs that were SARS-CoV-2-associated. Depth was defined as the fraction of total T cells that were SARS-CoV-2-associated. Using the MIRA data, each spike-specific TCR was mapped to the spike region that the TCR reacts to and placed in a CD4 or CD8 class. Log10-transformed breadth and depth values were compared by one-way ANOVA with Sidak's multiple comparisons tests. TCRdb carries this immuneACCESS record with in-frame sequences only. Its versions omit some clonotypes, under half of them owing to an unresolved V gene in the studies checked, with the rest unexplained. D and trimming come from the DNA, and the V and J calls and clone size come from that table. The sample table records around 100,000 clones; 87% of these occur just once. The top ten hold approximately 17% of the sample.

What the authors observed across the whole study: After two AZD1222 doses, both the breadth and the depth of spike-specific TCRs were significantly higher than at day 0 and than in MenACWY recipients. In the small 56-69-year group, the increase in depth fell short of significance, most likely because of low power. Most participants were white British and females outnumbered males, and the authors suggested that clonal diversity may have been underestimated. Vaccine-associated CD4 TCRs spanned the whole spike protein, with dominant responses in regions 160-218 and 743-854. Conclusions about previously exposed vaccinees are limited, since just a handful of AZD1222 recipients were seropositive for SARS-CoV-2 at baseline. Epitopes outside the regions mutated in the B.1.351 and B.1.1.7 variants were reportedly recognized by nearly half of the unique spike-specific TCRs. Because no day 14 peak-response samples were available, repertoires were characterized only after the peak T cell response.

This specimen was peripheral blood, taken on day 0 of AZD1222 vaccination. In this chain, TRBV7-3 is recombined with TRBJ2-1; TRBD1 agrees with 7 junctional bases. The sequence was obtained from an adult in good health. The CDR3 sequence is CASRTAGTAYNEQFF. The DNA is TGTGCCAGCAGGACCGCCGGGACAGCATACAATGAGCAGTTCTTC.